The following is a T cell receptor (beta chain) sequence with its context. Its antigen remains unidentified. Using immunoSEQ multiplex PCR, the repertoire was profiled, and TCRdb retains in-frame clones only, with some absent. This table has more than 300,000 clones, 75% to 90% appearing once. The data were obtained in a study of cytomegalovirus exposure and HLA in healthy donors. Study-level background: The platform used for the roughly 130 validation repertoires matched that of the 600 to 800 first-cohort repertoires, a later analysis reported.

Study-wide points: Among TCR sequences, most were rare, though some public TCRs appeared in many donors. CMV antigen specificity was confirmed in vitro for three CMV-associated chains. Subsequent analysis showed first-cohort TCR clusters tending to co-occur in more than 90 validation repertoires.

The sample taken for sequencing was PBMCs. The receptor comes from a woman aged 18-30 years in good health and CMV-seronegative.

The CDR3 region is CASSYAGTENEQYF. CDR3 DNA: TGTGCCAGCAGCTATGCCGGGACAGAGAACGAGCAGTACTTC. The J gene is TRBJ2-7, the V gene TRBV7-9; 7 bases are shared with TRBD1. Losses at the gene ends were 4 bases for V and 5 bases for J; bases not matched to a gene: 8. The germline CDR1 and CDR2 sequences are SEHNR and FQNEAQ (reference sequence). This CDR3 spans 14 amino acids. Looking up the rest from reference TRBV7-9 and TRBJ2-7 gives the full variable domain: DTGVSQNPRHKITKRGQNVTFRCDPISEHNRLYWYRQTLGQGPEFLTYFQNEAQLEKSRLLSDRFSAERPKGSFSTLEIQRTEQGDSAMYLCASSYAGTENEQYFGPGTRLTVT.